This record covers a single T cell receptor beta chain. CDR3 size: 16 residues. Germline lookup yields CDR1 SGHTS and CDR2 YDEGEE. V was trimmed by 5 bases and J by 4 bases, leaving 18 bases between them. This sample stems from a study of blood T cell repertoires in COVID-19. Study at large: PBMCs, B-cell-depleted T cells, or T cells provided the cDNA or gDNA that made up the material.

Seattle patients were enrolled while actively infected and followed longitudinally. Sequencing used immunoSEQ multiplex PCR; TCRdb keeps in-frame clones, though not all of them. The sample lists 120,000 or so clones, about nine tenths seen once, with 3.5% to 5.5% in the top ten. The receptor was isolated from a man between 60 and 75 years old with COVID-19, enrolled during active disease. Material for sequencing was peripheral blood. The chain employs TRBV5-8 and TRBJ2-2; tentative D call: TRBD2 (5 bases). The chain's CDR3 is CASSPGKGSSTGELFF. The CDR3 DNA reads TGTGCCAGCAGTCCGGGAAAGGGAAGTAGCACCGGGGAGCTGTTTTTT.